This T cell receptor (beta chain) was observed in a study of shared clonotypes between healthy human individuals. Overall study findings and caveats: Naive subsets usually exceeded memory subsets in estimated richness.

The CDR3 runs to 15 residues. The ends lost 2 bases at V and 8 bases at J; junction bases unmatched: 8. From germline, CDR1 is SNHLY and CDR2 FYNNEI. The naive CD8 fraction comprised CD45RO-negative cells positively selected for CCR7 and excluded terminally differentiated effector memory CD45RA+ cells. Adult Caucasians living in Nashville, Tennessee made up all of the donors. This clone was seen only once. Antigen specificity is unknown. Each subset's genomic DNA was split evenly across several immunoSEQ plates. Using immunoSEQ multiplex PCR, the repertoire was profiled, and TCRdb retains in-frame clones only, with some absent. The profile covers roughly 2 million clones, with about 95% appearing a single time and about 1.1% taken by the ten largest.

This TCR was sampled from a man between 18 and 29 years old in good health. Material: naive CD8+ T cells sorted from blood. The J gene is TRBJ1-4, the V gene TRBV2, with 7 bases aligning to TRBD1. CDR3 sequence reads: CASSENTGVSEKLFF. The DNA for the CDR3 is TGTGCCAGCAGTGAAAACACAGGGGTCTCCGAAAAACTGTTTTTT.